One sample yielded the 5 T cell receptor beta chains listed below, sequenced in a study of CD8+ T cells in alopecia areata. Regarding treatment: oral pan-JAK inhibitor, 5-10 mg twice daily. RNA extraction and reverse transcription yielded cDNA as sequencing template. Produced via immunoSEQ multiplex PCR; TCRdb's table is partial and in-frame only. The profile shows around 300,000 clones, 60% of them singletons. Sequenced here: CD4+ T cells sorted from blood, sampled at week 52, from a patient treated with tofacitinib. The source is a human donor with alopecia areata.

The V and J genes are TRBV7-2 and TRBJ2-7; TRBD1 agrees at 8 bases. CDR1 is SGHTA and CDR2 is FQGNSA in the germline V gene. The CDR3 has 13 amino acids. After removal of 5 bases from V and 6 bases from J, the junction contained 6 bases not matched to a gene. As DNA, the CDR3 is TGTGCCAGCAGCCCCACGACAGGGGCCGAGCAGTACTTC. Residues: CASSPTTGAEQYF. Combining the CDR3 with reference TRBV7-2 and TRBJ2-7 gives the whole variable domain GAGVSQSPSNKVTEKGKDVELRCDPISGHTALYWYRQSLGQGLEFLIYFQGNSAPDKSGLPSDRFSAERTGGSVSTLTIQRTQQEDSAVYLCASSPTTGAEQYFGPGTRLTVT.

This clone was recorded a few times. The chain employs TRBV5-1 and TRBJ1-1, with a weak D call TRBD1 (5 bases). CDR3 length equals 13 residues. Germline V gene lookup returns CDR1 SGHRS and CDR2 YFSETQ. V lost 2 bases and J lost 4, with 9 bases in between. The CDR3 sequence is CASSLLGGTEAFF. CDR3 nucleotide sequence: TGCGCCAGCAGCTTATTGGGGGGCACTGAAGCTTTCTTT.

On this clone itself: An end of the junction does not agree with germline; a read error may underlie this. The CDR3 sequence is CGVKAGRSYEQYF. The CDR3 DNA sequence: TGCGGCGTTAAAGCGGGGAGGAGTTACGAGCAGTACTTC. The chain combines TRBV29-1 with TRBJ2-7, with TRBD2 matching over 7 bases. Germline lookup yields CDR1 SQVTM and CDR2 ANQGSEA. This CDR3 comprises 13 residues.

This clone has just a few counts. The chain links TRBV5-6 to TRBJ1-1; D gene ambiguous. Trimming removed 4 bases from V and 5 bases from J, with 15 bases in between. This CDR3 comprises 14 residues. CDR1 is SGHDT, CDR2 YYEEEE, per germline. Written as DNA, the CDR3 is TGTGCCAGCAGCCCGTGGACGGTGAGGACTGAAGCTTTCTTT. This gives the protein CASSPWTVRTEAFF.

The genes are TRBV10-3 and TRBJ1-1; 8 nucleotides match TRBD1. Germline V lookup: CDR1 ENHRY, CDR2 SYGVKD. This CDR3 comprises 13 residues. V gave up 10 bases and J gave up 1 base; unmatched junction bases: 5. The CDR3 DNA reads TGTGCCACCACCGGGACAGGGAACACTGAAGCTTTCTTT. This gives the protein CATTGTGNTEAFF.